These T cell receptor beta chains were read from a single sample in a study of blood T cell repertoires in COVID-19. Sequencing used immunoSEQ multiplex PCR; TCRdb keeps in-frame clones, though not all of them. The sample lists roughly 160,000 clones, roughly 90% occurring once. The specimen was peripheral blood. The receptors come from a man between 60 and 75 years old with acute or convalescent COVID-19. Each CDR3 is given with its conserved first and last residue. A D gene is named only where the DNA matches it firmly. Clone size appears in some rows only: once, few, many, or a class for an expanded clone.

j_call clone_size v_call cdr3_length d_call cdr3_nt cdr3_aa
TRBJ2-5 . TRBV9 14 . TGTGCCAGCAGCACCCGACGGGACCAAGAGACCCAGTACTTC CASSTRRDQETQYF
TRBJ1-1 . TRBV18 14 . TGTGCCAGCTCAGCCGACAGTCTGAACACTGAAGCTTTCTTT CASSADSLNTEAFF
TRBJ2-3 . TRBV24-1 14 TRBD2 TGTGCCACCAGTGACCGGACTAGCCCAGATACGCAGTATTTT CATSDRTSPDTQYF
TRBJ1-2 . TRBV24-1 14 TRBD1 TGTGCCACCAGTGCCGGACAGGGGGCGCGTGGCTACACCTTC CATSAGQGARGYTF
TRBJ1-2 . TRBV2 12 . TGTGCCAGCAGTGAGACAAGTGGTGGCTACACCTTC CASSETSGGYTF
TRBJ1-1 . TRBV30 13 . TGTGCCTGGAGTGGCCAACACGACACTGAAGCTTTCTTT CAWSGQHDTEAFF
TRBJ2-7 . TRBV4-3 15 . TGCGCCAGCAGCCAAGATGGGACAAACGCCTACGAGCAGTACTTC CASSQDGTNAYEQYF
TRBJ1-5 . TRBV19 18 . TGTGCCAGTAGTAGGTCCGCACGAGGGGGGGACAGCAATCAGCCCCAGCATTTT CASSRSARGGDSNQPQHF
TRBJ1-2 . TRBV5-1 13 TRBD1 TGCGCCAGCAGCTCACAGGGGGAGGGGGGCTACACCTTC CASSSQGEGGYTF
TRBJ2-1 . TRBV5-1 16 TRBD1 TGCGCCAGCAGCTGGAGGGGGACAGGGGAATACAATGAGCAGTTCTTC CASSWRGTGEYNEQFF
TRBJ1-2 . TRBV6-2/TRBV6-3 12 . TGTGCCAGCAGTACCGATCAGGTAGGCTACACCTTC CASSTDQVGYTF
TRBJ1-2 . TRBV5-1 14 . TGCGCCAGCAGCTCTATGCAGGGGTCCTATGGCTACACCTTC CASSSMQGSYGYTF
TRBJ1-2 . TRBV12-5 13 . TGTGCTAGTGGTCTTACAGGGTCTGGCGGCTACACCTTC CASGLTGSGGYTF
TRBJ2-5 . TRBV11-2 16 TRBD2 TGTGCCAGCAGCTTAAACCTTTGGGGGAGGGAAAAGACCCAGTACTTC CASSLNLWGREKTQYF
TRBJ1-5 few TRBV18 14 . TGTGCCAGCTCACTCGACAGGAGCAATCAGCCCCAGCATTTT CASSLDRSNQPQHF
TRBJ1-1 . TRBV7-2 13 . TGTGCCAGCAGCTACAGGAGGAACACTGAAGCTTTCTTT CASSYRRNTEAFF
TRBJ1-2 . TRBV6-6 15 . TGTGCCAGCCGGATACCGGGAAACATAGTGAAAGGCTACACCTTC CASRIPGNIVKGYTF
TRBJ2-5 once TRBV6-6 13 . TGTGCCAGCCTAAAGGACAGCCAAGAGACCCAGTACTTC CASLKDSQETQYF
TRBJ1-2 few TRBV5-4 15 TRBD1 TGTGCCAGCAGCTCGACAGGGACAGCTAACTATGGCTACACCTTC CASSSTGTANYGYTF
TRBJ1-2 many TRBV6-6 14 . TGTGCCAGCAGTTACTCGACAGCTACGGATGGCTACACCTTC CASSYSTATDGYTF
TRBJ1-1 . TRBV28 15 . TGTGCCAGCAGTCCCCCGGGATGGATGAACACTGAAGCTTTCTTT CASSPPGWMNTEAFF
TRBJ2-6 . TRBV27 17 TRBD1 TGTGCCAGCACCCCACAGACAGGGAAGGCTGGGGCCAACGTCCTGACTTTC CASTPQTGKAGANVLTF
TRBJ1-6 . TRBV11-3 13 . TGTGCCAGCAGCTTAGATGCGGGGTCACCCCTCCACTTT CASSLDAGSPLHF
TRBJ2-1 . TRBV3-1/TRBV3-2 16 TRBD2 TGTGCCAGCAGCCAGGTAGCGGGGGGGCTCTTCAATGAGCAGTTCTTC CASSQVAGGLFNEQFF
TRBJ1-1 . TRBV19 17 . TGTGCCAGTAGTCTCTCCGGGACACCGCTCATGAACACTGAAGCTTTCTTT CASSLSGTPLMNTEAFF
TRBJ1-2 . TRBV12-5 14 . TGTGCTAGTGGGCCGACGACAGCTAACTATGGCTACACCTTC CASGPTTANYGYTF
TRBJ1-2 . TRBV5-6 13 . TGTGCCAGCAGCTTGGACCGGGACTATGGCTACACCTTC CASSLDRDYGYTF
TRBJ1-2 . TRBV6-5 15 TRBD1 TGTGCCAGCAGGATGAGCAGGGGGCAGCACTATGGCTACACCTTC CASRMSRGQHYGYTF
TRBJ1-2 . TRBV6-5 14 . TGTGCCAGCAGTTATCATCCAGGATCCTATGGCTACACCTTC CASSYHPGSYGYTF
TRBJ1-2 . TRBV7-8 14 . TGTGCCAGCAGCTTAGCAACGTGGGGGCATGGCTACACCTTC CASSLATWGHGYTF
TRBJ1-1 . TRBV29-1 13 TRBD1 TGCAGCGTGCGACAGGGGCTGGGCACTGAAGCTTTCTTT CSVRQGLGTEAFF
TRBJ1-5 . TRBV6-5 14 . TGTGCCAGCAGTCGAGGGATGGCGAATCAGCCCCAGCATTTT CASSRGMANQPQHF
TRBJ2-4 few TRBV10-1 13 . TGCGCCAGCAGTGAGTCAAGGGCGGGCATTCAGTACTTC CASSESRAGIQYF
TRBJ2-2 many TRBV30 13 . TGTGCCTGGAGTCCCACAGGACCCGGGGAGCTGTTTTTT CAWSPTGPGELFF
TRBJ1-5 . TRBV5-8 17 . TGTGCCAGCAGCTTGGTGCAGCTTGGCGGGAGCAATCAGCCCCAGCATTTT CASSLVQLGGSNQPQHF
TRBJ2-1 . TRBV5-1 18 TRBD2 TGCGCCAGCAGCTTGAGCGGGACCCGTAAAAACAGAGGCAATGAGCAGTTCTTC CASSLSGTRKNRGNEQFF
TRBJ1-3 . TRBV12-5 17 . TGTGCTAGTGGTTTGGTACTTGGACTGAACTCTGGAAACACCATATATTTT CASGLVLGLNSGNTIYF
TRBJ1-1 . TRBV5-4 15 . TGTGCCAGCATCCCCCCCGCGGGGCGTGGGACTGAAGCTTTCTTT CASIPPAGRGTEAFF
TRBJ1-1 . TRBV11-2 14 TRBD1 TGTGCCAGCAGCTTACGACAGGGGAACACTGAAGCTTTCTTT CASSLRQGNTEAFF